The 15 T cell receptor beta chains given below trace back to one sample, sequenced in a study of regulatory T cells in long-lasting Graves disease. The time point is: newly diagnosed GD, antithyroid drugs for less than 3 months. Generation of the TCR library employed RNA extracted from PBMCs. The authors built TCR beta libraries using iRepertoire HTBI primers and Arm-PCR of CDR3 regions. MiXCR was run by TCRdb on the multiplex PCR reads, yielding one entry per CDR3 protein. In the table there are about 540,000 distinct CDR3 sequences, about 13% of which are singletons. These data are also associated with another study on T cells in Graves' hyperthyroidism and ophthalmopathy.

The specimen was peripheral blood mononuclear cells (PBMCs), collected at new diagnosis, from a patient treated with antithyroid drugs. These receptor sequences come from a man in his thirties or forties with Graves disease.

Concerning this clonotype: Mismatch with germline at one junction end may stem from a read error. This rearrangement joins TRBV19 to TRBJ2-7, with TRBD2 matching 13 bases. Germline-derived CDR1 and CDR2 are LNHDA and SQIVND (reference sequence). This CDR3 is built from 14 residues. CDR3 in amino acids: CASRGLAGVGERYF. For the CDR3, the DNA is TGTGCCAGTAGAGGACTAGCGGGAGTAGGGGAGCGGTACTTC. Full variable domain (rest looked up from reference TRBV19 and TRBJ2-7): DGGITQSPKYLFRKEGQNVTLSCEQNLNHDAMYWYRQDPGQGLRLIYYSQIVNDFQKGDIAEGYSVSREKKESFPLTVTSAQKNPTAFYLCASRGLAGVGERYFGPGTRLTVT.

Many counts were recorded for this clonotype. The V and J genes are TRBV2 and TRBJ2-3, with TRBD2 matching 7 bases. The CDR3 runs to 15 residues. Unmatched junction bases numbered 15, after V lost 6 bases and J lost 9 bases. Germline lookup yields CDR1 SNHLY and CDR2 FYNNEI. CDR3 sequence (DNA): TGTGCCAGCAGGGACCGGGACTACACCCCGTGGACGCAGTATTTT. It is translated as CASRDRDYTPWTQYF.

This clonotype was seen only a few times. The J gene is TRBJ2-6, the V gene TRBV27; D is ambiguous. CDR1 and CDR2 (germline): MNHEY, SMNVEV (reference sequence). The CDR3 contains 14 residues. The ends were cut back, 2 bases at V and 3 bases at J, with 5 bases in the middle. CDR3 coding DNA: TGTGCCAGCAGTTTACCCGGTGGGGCCAACGTCCTGACTTTC. It encodes CASSLPGGANVLTF.

This clonotype was found many times. This chain connects TRBV27 to TRBJ2-5; possible D gene TRBD2, 6 bases. V lost 4 bases and J 5 bases, leaving 11 bases between the germline ends. The CDR3 is 13 amino acids. The germline gives CDR1 MNHEY, CDR2 SMNVEV (reference sequence). CDR3 bases: TGTGCCAGCAGTTACGGGACTCGTGAGACCCAGTACTTC. It specifies CASSYGTRETQYF.

This clonotype was seen once. The chain recombines TRBV20-1 with TRBJ2-3; TRBD2 matches at 11 bases. After removal of 5 bases from V and 5 bases from J, the junction contained 12 bases not matched to a gene. Germline CDR1 reads DFQATT; CDR2 reads SNEGSKA (reference sequence). The length of the CDR3 is 16 residues. The CDR3 region has the DNA TGCAGTGCTGGGGGACTAGCGGCCATAGGAGGAGATACGCAGTATTTT. This translates into CSAGGLAAIGGDTQYF.

Ten or more counts support this clonotype. CDR3 in DNA: TGTGCCAGCAGCGAGGGGACTAGCGGGACAGATACGCAGTATTTT. This sequence encodes CASSEGTSGTDTQYF. The rearrangement links TRBV11-2 to TRBJ2-3, with 12 bases aligning to TRBD2. This CDR3 is 15 amino acids long. The V gene end was trimmed by 5 bases and the J gene end by 3 bases; junction bases not matched to a gene: 3. The V gene's germline CDR1 is SGHAT and CDR2 FQNNGV.

The chain carries TRBV25-1 and TRBJ2-7; D is possibly TRBD2 (6 bases). CDR1 is MGHDK, CDR2 SYGVNS, per germline. V lost 3 bases, J lost 4 bases, and 19 bases lay in between. This CDR3 region has 16 residues. The CDR3 spells CASSESSGRDRYEQYF. Written as DNA, the CDR3 is TGTGCCAGCAGTGAGAGTTCCGGGCGGGACCGGTACGAGCAGTACTTC.

This clonotype was seen at least ten times. The gene calls are TRBV11-2 and TRBJ2-3, with TRBD1 as a possible D gene (5 bases). Germline-derived CDR1 and CDR2 are SGHAT and FQNNGV. V was trimmed by 7 bases and J by 4 bases, leaving 9 bases between them. The CDR3 has 12 residues. The CDR3 loop reads CASKEGADTQYF. The CDR3 DNA reads as TGTGCCAGCAAGGAAGGGGCAGATACGCAGTATTTT.

This clonotype was observed many times. The chain uses TRBV29-1 and TRBJ2-7; D gene ambiguous. Germline CDR1 is SQVTM and CDR2 is ANQGSEA. Trimming took off 5 bases at V and 0 bases at J, with 5 bases between the two ends. The CDR3 has 11 residues. CDR3 sequence reads: CSVPGSYEQYF. In nucleotides, the CDR3 is TGCAGCGTTCCGGGCTCCTACGAGCAGTACTTC.

This chain uses TRBV5-6 with TRBJ2-1; D gene uncertain. There are 12 residues in the CDR3. Germline V gene data show CDR1 as SGHDT and CDR2 as YYEEEE. V gave up 4 bases and J gave up 8 bases, with 10 bases separating them. This CDR3 reads CASSRSPHEQFF. CDR3 nucleotides: TGTGCCAGCAGCCGCAGCCCCCATGAGCAGTTCTTC.

This clonotype was found a few times. DNA for the CDR3: TGTGCCAGCAGCCAAGAGGTGGGACGGCCGCGGGGAAACACCATATATTTT. Translating it yields CASSQEVGRPRGNTIYF. The rearrangement joins TRBV14 to TRBJ1-3; possible D gene TRBD1, 5 bases. Germline V lookup: CDR1 SGHDN, CDR2 FVKESK. Trimming stripped 0 bases from V and 4 bases from J, with 16 bases between. The CDR3 has 17 residues.

This clonotype was seen repeatedly, ten times or more. The rearrangement uses TRBV20-1 and TRBJ2-3; tentatively, D is TRBD1 (6 bases). This CDR3 comprises 15 residues. The V and J ends lost 2 bases and 0 bases respectively, with 12 bases between them. Germline-derived CDR1 and CDR2 are DFQATT and SNEGSKA (reference sequence). This chain's CDR3 is CSARYGTLSTDTQYF. The CDR3 DNA follows: TGCAGTGCTAGATACGGGACACTCAGCACAGATACGCAGTATTTT.

This clonotype was picked up a small number of times. The chain carries TRBV19 and TRBJ1-5, with TRBD1 matching over 9 bases. Germline CDR1 is LNHDA and CDR2 is SQIVND (reference sequence). V shed 5 bases, J shed 5 bases, and the junction held 13 bases outside the gene matches. This CDR3 region has 17 residues. CDR3 DNA: TGTGCCAGTAGTCTGGGCAAAAGACAGGGGGTTCATCAGCCCCAGCATTTT. Encoded protein: CASSLGKRQGVHQPQHF.

In its sample, this clonotype was seen many times. This CDR3 is CAGTPGLGNEQFF. CDR3 sequence (DNA): TGTGCCGGAACTCCGGGACTAGGGAATGAGCAGTTCTTC. V usage is TRBV7-9 and J usage is TRBJ2-1; TRBD2 aligns across 8 bases. The CDR3 is 13 amino acids. V shed 11 bases and J 7 bases; nucleotides not matched to a gene: 10. Germline CDR1 reads SEHNR; CDR2 reads FQNEAQ (reference sequence).

The rearrangement links TRBV6-1 to TRBJ2-3; TRBD2 matches 10 bases. The end of the DNA is better explained by TRBJ2-1, so the J call may be wrong. The CDR3 has 13 amino acids. Germline lookup yields CDR1 MNHNS and CDR2 SASEGT. The CDR3 DNA reads as TGTGCCAGCGGGGGACTAGCGCTGAATGAGCAGTTCTTC. This translates into CASGGLALNEQFF.